A single sample gave rise to the 2 T cell receptor beta chains below, sequenced in a study of regulatory T cells in long-lasting Graves disease. Time point indicated: newly diagnosed GD, antithyroid drugs for less than 3 months. PBMC-derived RNA was used for the TCR library. Library construction for TCR beta used iRepertoire HTBI primers and Arm-PCR of CDR3 regions. TCRdb fed the multiplex PCR reads into MiXCR, producing one record per CDR3 protein. The sample lists hundreds of thousands of distinct CDR3 sequences; 12% were seen once. The same sample was also studied in work on T cells in Graves' hyperthyroidism and ophthalmopathy.

Sequencing used peripheral blood mononuclear cells (PBMCs), obtained at new diagnosis, from a patient treated with antithyroid drugs. The receptor source for this set is a woman aged 25-40 years with Graves disease.

On this clonotype itself: This may be a read error: a much more frequent sequence differs by one nucleotide. J is TRBJ1-1 and V is TRBV20-1; no clear D gene. The CDR3 is 11 residues long. Germline V gives CDR1 DFQATT, CDR2 SNEGSKA (reference sequence). The CDR3 region has the DNA TGCAGTGCTAGCCGAGGCACTGAAGATTTCTTT. Translated: CSASRGTEDFF.

The chain has TRBV7-8 and TRBJ2-1; 13 nucleotides agree with TRBD2. The CDR3 is 16 residues long. Germline CDR1 SGHVS, CDR2 FQNEAQ. With 4 bases clipped from V and 9 bases from J, the junction kept 9 bases outside the gene matches. The CDR3 here is CASSWTGTSGAGEQFF. CDR3 nucleotides: TGTGCCAGCAGCTGGACCGGGACTAGCGGGGCCGGTGAGCAGTTCTTC.